What follows is one T cell receptor beta chain and its context. This sample stems from a study of control samples from healthy donors and cancer patients. From germline, CDR1 is MNHEY and CDR2 SMNVEV (reference sequence). This CDR3 region has 15 residues. Trimming cost V 4 bases and J 1 base, with 10 bases left between them. The method was immunoSEQ multiplex PCR; TCRdb's version includes in-frame clones alone and lacks a portion of them. The top ten clones hold around 6.4% of a sample with under 450,000 clones, approximately 90% of them seen once. The chain combines TRBV27 with TRBJ2-2; D is uncertain. The sequenced sample consisted of PBMCs. This receptor was obtained from a man aged 35 to 55 with head and neck cancer. CDR3 amino acids: CASSYRYRNTGELFF. In nucleotides, the CDR3 is TGTGCCAGCAGTTACAGATACAGGAACACCGGGGAGCTGTTTTTT.